Listed here are 21 T cell receptor beta chains from one sample, sequenced in a study of T cell repertoires in cytomegalovirus infection. TCRdb independently ran MiXCR on the reads; one entry per CDR3 protein. The table includes 750,000 to 950,000 distinct CDR3 sequences, about 29% detected once. Their cognate antigens are unknown. This specimen consisted of cultured CD8+ T cells from PBMCs, obtained from culture after CMV antigen stimulation. The receptors were sampled from a human donor in good health (CMV status not recorded). Some clones in this sample may be carry-over from other donors' samples.

V and J are TRBV7-9 and TRBJ2-6; TRBD1 aligns across 7 bases. The V gene's germline CDR1 is SEHNR and CDR2 FQNEAQ (reference sequence). With V trimmed by 4 bases and J by 4 bases, 7 bases remained unmatched. This CDR3 is built from 16 residues. For the CDR3, the DNA is TGTGCCAGCAGCTCGTCGACAGGGTTCGGGGCCAACGTCCTGACTTTC. This codes for CASSSSTGFGANVLTF.

This clonotype was seen more than once but under ten times. The genes are TRBV11-3 and TRBJ2-2; 7 nucleotides align to TRBD1. The V gene's germline CDR1 is SGHNT and CDR2 YENEEA. The CDR3 length is 15 residues. Trimming at V came to 5 bases and at J to 2 bases, leaving 5 bases not matched to a gene. The CDR3 DNA sequence: TGTGCCAGCAGCCCGGGACAGATAAACACCGGGGAGCTGTTTTTT. It translates to CASSPGQINTGELFF. Drawing the rest from reference TRBV11-3 and TRBJ2-2, the complete variable domain is EAGVVQSPRYKIIEKKQPVAFWCNPISGHNTLYWYLQNLGQGPELLIRYENEEAVDDSQLPKDRFSAERLKGVDSTLKIQPAELGDSAVYLCASSPGQINTGELFFGEGSRLTVL.

The V and J genes are TRBV19 and TRBJ2-2; D ambiguous. CDR3 length: 16 amino acids. The germline V and J ends were trimmed by 4 bases and 0 bases, with 12 bases remaining between them. CDR1 LNHDA and CDR2 SQIVND come from the germline V gene (reference sequence). Written as DNA, the CDR3 is TGTGCCAGTAGTACCCTTGGAACACCGAACACCGGGGAGCTGTTTTTT. Translated: CASSTLGTPNTGELFF.

Ten or more counts support this clonotype. The chain has TRBV28 and TRBJ1-1; D is undetermined. This CDR3 comprises 13 residues. Germline loops: CDR1 MDHEN, CDR2 SYDVKM. V gave up 4 bases and J gave up 3 bases, with 9 bases separating them. CDR3 region: CASSSPPYTEAFF. The CDR3 bases are TGTGCCAGCAGTTCCCCACCCTACACTGAAGCTTTCTTT.

The rearrangement uses TRBV7-4 and TRBJ1-2; TRBD1 is a possible D gene (5 bases). This CDR3 spans 16 amino acids. The V end lost 5 bases, the J end lost 2 bases, and 18 bases lay between the germline ends. CDR1 SGHVT and CDR2 SQSDAQ come from the germline V gene. The CDR3 DNA follows: TGTGCCAGCAGCCCCCAACAAGGGACTTGGAACTATGGCTACACCTTC. This gives the protein CASSPQQGTWNYGYTF.

This sequence joins TRBV18 and TRBJ2-1, with a tentative D call TRBD2 (5 bases). CDR1 is KGHSH, CDR2 LQKENI, per germline. Deletions cut 0 bases from V and 0 bases from J, with 21 bases between. The length of the CDR3 is 20 residues. CDR3 amino acids: CASSPPPGSEEYGSYNEQFF. The CDR3 DNA sequence: TGTGCCAGCTCACCACCGCCGGGTAGCGAGGAATACGGCTCCTACAATGAGCAGTTCTTC.

This clonotype has a handful of counts. The rearrangement uses TRBV5-6 and TRBJ1-2; 8 positions match TRBD1. Germline CDR1 is SGHDT and CDR2 is YYEEEE. The CDR3 totals 16 residues. V was pared by 0 bases and J by 6 bases, with 10 bases of the junction left unmatched. This chain's CDR3 is CASSLVVRTGRDGYTF. Here the CDR3 DNA reads TGTGCCAGCAGCTTGGTTGTGCGGACAGGGCGGGATGGCTACACCTTC.

The chain uses TRBV12-3 or TRBV12-4 and TRBJ1-5; 7 bases line up with TRBD1. CDR3 size: 12 residues. J lost 6 bases, V lost 7 bases, and 3 bases had no gene match. The CDR3 reads CASKTGSQPQHF. Written as DNA, the CDR3 is TGTGCCAGCAAGACAGGGAGTCAGCCCCAGCATTTT.

This clonotype showed up many times. The chain has TRBV2 and TRBJ2-3, with 9 nucleotides matching TRBD1. Germline CDR1 reads SNHLY; CDR2 reads FYNNEI. J was trimmed by 4 bases and V by 4 bases; bases with no gene match: 6. The CDR3 has 15 amino acids. CDR3 nucleotide sequence: TGTGCCAGCAGTGCCGGGACAGGGAGGGCAGATACGCAGTATTTT. Protein: CASSAGTGRADTQYF. The whole variable domain, remainder taken from reference TRBV2 and TRBJ2-3, is EPEVTQTPSHQVTQMGQEVILRCVPISNHLYFYWYRQILGQKVEFLVSFYNNEISEKSEIFDDQFSVERPDGSNFTLKIRSTKLEDSAMYFCASSAGTGRADTQYFGPGTRLTVL.

This clonotype showed up just a few times. The chain employs TRBV7-3 and TRBJ2-2; 7 bases match TRBD1. The CDR3 totals 14 residues. V trimming: 4 bases; J trimming: 6 bases; junction bases outside the gene matches: 5. The germline V gene encodes CDR1 SGHTA and CDR2 FQGTGA. The CDR3 here is CASSSIQGPGELFF. CDR3 in DNA: TGTGCCAGCAGCTCGATACAGGGGCCCGGGGAGCTGTTTTTT. The complete variable domain, with remaining parts taken from reference TRBV7-3 and TRBJ2-2, reads GAGVSQTPSNKVTEKGKYVELRCDPISGHTALYWYRQSLGQGPEFLIYFQGTGAADDSGLPNDRFFAVRPEGSVSTLKIQRTERGDSAVYLCASSSIQGPGELFFGEGSRLTVL.

The chain joins TRBV28 to TRBJ2-1; D not resolved. The germline V gene has CDR1 MDHEN and CDR2 SYDVKM. With 3 bases removed from V and 0 bases from J, the gap between germline ends came to 12 bases. The CDR3 has 16 amino acids. The CDR3 here is CASSFSGFGSYNEQFF. CDR3 DNA: TGTGCCAGCAGTTTCTCGGGTTTCGGCTCCTACAATGAGCAGTTCTTC. Filled out from reference TRBV28 and TRBJ2-1, the complete variable domain reads DVKVTQSSRYLVKRTGEKVFLECVQDMDHENMFWYRQDPGLGLRLIYFSYDVKMKEKGDIPEGYSVSREKKERFSLILESASTNQTSMYLCASSFSGFGSYNEQFFGPGTRLTVL.

This clonotype was picked up many times. V is TRBV7-6 and J is TRBJ2-7; a possible D gene is TRBD1 (6 bases). Germline CDR1 SGHVS, CDR2 FNYEAQ. The length of the CDR3 is 13 residues. Between the trimmed V and J ends, which lost 3 bases and 5 bases, there was a span of 11 bases. The CDR3 reads CASSFRTEDEQYF. The CDR3 DNA reads TGTGCCAGCAGCTTCAGGACAGAAGACGAGCAGTACTTC.

The chain employs TRBV27 and TRBJ1-4; tentative D call: TRBD1 (5 bases). CDR1 MNHEY and CDR2 SMNVEV come from the germline V gene (reference sequence). The CDR3 has 12 residues. Trimming removed 8 bases at V and 6 bases at J, with 10 bases between. CDR3 region: CASRFRDEKLFF. The CDR3 region has the DNA TGTGCCAGCCGCTTCAGGGATGAAAAACTGTTTTTT.

The chain uses TRBV11-2 and TRBJ2-3; 12 bases are a match to TRBD2. J was trimmed by 1 base and V by 3 bases; bases with no gene match: 2. The germline V gene encodes CDR1 SGHAT and CDR2 FQNNGV. CDR3 length equals 16 residues. CDR3 in DNA: TGTGCCAGCAGCTTCTGGACTAGCGGGGGCACAGATACGCAGTATTTT. Protein sequence: CASSFWTSGGTDTQYF.

The rearrangement uses TRBV7-8 and TRBJ2-1; 7 nucleotides line up with TRBD1. There are 15 residues in the CDR3. CDR1 is SGHVS and CDR2 is FQNEAQ in the germline V gene. Trimming cost V 5 bases and J 7 bases; bases outside gene matches: 11. The CDR3 here is CASSPYRGVGNEQFF. CDR3 nucleotides: TGTGCCAGCAGCCCTTACAGGGGTGTGGGAAATGAGCAGTTCTTC.

This clonotype was counted only a few times. The DNA for the CDR3 is TGTGCCACCAGCAGAGATTTTGGGGGAAAGAATTCACCCCTCCACTTT. Amino acid sequence: CATSRDFGGKNSPLHF. V usage is TRBV15 and J usage is TRBJ1-6; D perhaps matches TRBD1 (5 bases). Germline values: CDR1 LNHNV, CDR2 YYDKDF (reference sequence). V lost 0 bases and J 7 bases, leaving 13 bases between the germline ends. The CDR3 covers 16 residues.

This clonotype showed up many times. The chain joins TRBV6-2 or TRBV6-3 to TRBJ2-7, with 11 bases fitting TRBD1. The ends lost 4 bases at V and 2 bases at J; junction bases unmatched: 4. CDR3 length: 15 amino acids. In germline, CDR1 is MNHEY, CDR2 SVGEGT. CDR3 nucleotide sequence: TGTGCCAGCAGTTCTCCGGGACAGGGGGCCTACGAGCAGTACGTC. It codes for CASSSPGQGAYEQYV.

The sample holds a few counts of this clonotype. The rearrangement uses TRBV2 and TRBJ2-3; a weak D match, TRBD2 (5 bases). V lost 3 bases and J lost 0, with 16 bases in between. CDR1 and CDR2 from the germline V gene are SNHLY and FYNNEI. The length of the CDR3 is 17 residues. CDR3 protein: CASSESLRRHSTDTQYF. The CDR3 DNA follows: TGTGCCAGCAGTGAGTCTTTGCGGAGGCATAGCACAGATACGCAGTATTTT.

V gene TRBV5-6 combines with J gene TRBJ2-7; D is perhaps TRBD1 or TRBD2 (5 bases each). This CDR3 spans 16 amino acids. V was shortened by 1 base and J by 1 base, with 15 bases between the two germline ends. Per the germline V gene, CDR1 is SGHDT and CDR2 is YYEEEE. The CDR3 DNA reads TGTGCCAGCAGCTTGATGGGCAGGGAGACTTCCTACGAGCAGTACTTC. The encoded protein is CASSLMGRETSYEQYF.

This clonotype was found a few times. The CDR3 is CATPTGGGSPDTQYF. DNA for the CDR3: TGTGCCACCCCGACTGGCGGGGGTTCCCCGGATACGCAGTATTTT. The J gene is TRBJ2-3, the V gene TRBV2; the match to TRBD2 covers 7 bases. The V gene end was trimmed by 10 bases and the J gene end by 6 bases; junction bases not matched to a gene: 16. The CDR3 loop spans 15 amino acids. The germline gives CDR1 SNHLY, CDR2 FYNNEI.

This clonotype was counted only a few times. V usage is TRBV6-2 or TRBV6-3 and J usage is TRBJ2-7; the match to TRBD1 covers 9 bases. The CDR3 sequence is 18 residues long. Germline CDR1 is MNHEY and CDR2 is SVGEGT. J gave up 6 bases and V 0 bases, and 15 bases lay outside the gene matches. The CDR3 nucleotides are TGTGCCAGCAGTTACTCGAGATTGGGGGGACAGGGAATCTTCGAGCAGTACTTC. Protein: CASSYSRLGGQGIFEQYF.